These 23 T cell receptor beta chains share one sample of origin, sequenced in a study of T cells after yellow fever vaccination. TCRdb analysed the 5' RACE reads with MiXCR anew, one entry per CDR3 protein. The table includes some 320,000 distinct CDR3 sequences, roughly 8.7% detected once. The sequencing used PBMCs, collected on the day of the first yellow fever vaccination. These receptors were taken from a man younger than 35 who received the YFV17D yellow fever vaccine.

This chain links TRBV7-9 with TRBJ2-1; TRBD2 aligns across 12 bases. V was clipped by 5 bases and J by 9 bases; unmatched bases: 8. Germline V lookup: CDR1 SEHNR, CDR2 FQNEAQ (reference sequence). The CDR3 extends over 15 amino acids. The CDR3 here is CASSPLLAGGSEQFF. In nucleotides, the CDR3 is TGTGCCAGCAGCCCACTACTAGCGGGGGGCAGTGAGCAGTTCTTC.

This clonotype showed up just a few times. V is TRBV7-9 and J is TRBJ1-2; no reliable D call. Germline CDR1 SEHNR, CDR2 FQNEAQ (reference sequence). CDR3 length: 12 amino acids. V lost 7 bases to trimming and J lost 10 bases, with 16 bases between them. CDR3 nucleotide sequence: TGTGCCAGCACCCCCAGCTCCTTTGACTACACCTTC. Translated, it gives CASTPSSFDYTF.

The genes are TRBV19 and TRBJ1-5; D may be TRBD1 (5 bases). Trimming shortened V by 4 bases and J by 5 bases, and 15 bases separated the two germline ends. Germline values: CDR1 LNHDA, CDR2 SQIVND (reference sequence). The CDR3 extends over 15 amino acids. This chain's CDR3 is CASSKGAARDQPQHF. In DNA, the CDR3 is TGTGCCAGTAGTAAAGGGGCGGCCAGAGATCAGCCCCAGCATTTT.

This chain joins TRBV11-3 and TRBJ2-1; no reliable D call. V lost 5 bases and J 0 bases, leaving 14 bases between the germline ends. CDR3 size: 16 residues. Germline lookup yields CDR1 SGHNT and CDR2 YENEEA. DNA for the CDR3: TGTGCCAGCAGCCCCGGGCCGGCTAGCTCCTACAATGAGCAGTTCTTC. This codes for CASSPGPASSYNEQFF.

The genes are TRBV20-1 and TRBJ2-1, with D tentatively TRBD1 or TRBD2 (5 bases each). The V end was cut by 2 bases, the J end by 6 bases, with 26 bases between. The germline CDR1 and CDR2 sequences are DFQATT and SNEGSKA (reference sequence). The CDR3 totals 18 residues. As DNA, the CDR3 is TGCAGTGCTAGATCAACCGGGGCAGCCTTTTTGCTTTTCAATGAGCAGTTCTTC. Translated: CSARSTGAAFLLFNEQFF.

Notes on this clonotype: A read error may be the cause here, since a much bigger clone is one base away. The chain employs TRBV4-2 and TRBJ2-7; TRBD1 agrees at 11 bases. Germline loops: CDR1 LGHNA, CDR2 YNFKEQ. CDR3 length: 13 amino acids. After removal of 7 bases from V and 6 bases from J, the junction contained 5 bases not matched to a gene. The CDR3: CASIPGTGGEQYV. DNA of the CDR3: TGTGCCAGCATCCCTGGGACAGGGGGCGAGCAGTACGTC.

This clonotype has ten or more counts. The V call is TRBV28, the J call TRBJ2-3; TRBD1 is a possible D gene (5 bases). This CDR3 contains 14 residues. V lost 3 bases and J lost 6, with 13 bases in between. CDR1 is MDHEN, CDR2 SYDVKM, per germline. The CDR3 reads CASSFRAITDTQYF. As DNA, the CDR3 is TGTGCCAGCAGTTTCAGGGCCATCACGGATACGCAGTATTTT.

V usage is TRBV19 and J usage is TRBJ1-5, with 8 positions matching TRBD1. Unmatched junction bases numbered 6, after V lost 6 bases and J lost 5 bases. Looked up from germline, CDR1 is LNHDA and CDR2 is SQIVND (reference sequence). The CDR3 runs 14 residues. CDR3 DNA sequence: TGTGCCAGTAGCTCTGGACAGGGAGATCAGCCCCAGCATTTT. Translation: CASSSGQGDQPQHF.

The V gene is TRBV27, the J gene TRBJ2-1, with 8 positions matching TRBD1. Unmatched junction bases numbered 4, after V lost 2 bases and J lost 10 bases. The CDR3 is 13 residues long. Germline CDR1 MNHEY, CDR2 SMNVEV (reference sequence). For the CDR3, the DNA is TGTGCCAGCAGTTTACCACAGGGGGAGGAGCAGTTCTTC. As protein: CASSLPQGEEQFF.

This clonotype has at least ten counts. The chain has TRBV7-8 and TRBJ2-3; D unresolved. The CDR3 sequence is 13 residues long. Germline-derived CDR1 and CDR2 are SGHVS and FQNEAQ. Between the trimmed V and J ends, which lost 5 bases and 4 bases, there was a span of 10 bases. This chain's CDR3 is CASSPRLADTQYF. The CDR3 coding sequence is TGTGCCAGCAGCCCCCGGTTGGCAGATACGCAGTATTTT.

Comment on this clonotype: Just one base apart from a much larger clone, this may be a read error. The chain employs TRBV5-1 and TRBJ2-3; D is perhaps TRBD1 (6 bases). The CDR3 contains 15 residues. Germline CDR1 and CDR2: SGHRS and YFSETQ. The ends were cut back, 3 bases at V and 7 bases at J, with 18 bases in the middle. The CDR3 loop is CASSSQTDRAYTQYF. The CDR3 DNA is TGCGCCAGCAGCTCCCAAACGGACAGAGCCTATACGCAGTATTTT.

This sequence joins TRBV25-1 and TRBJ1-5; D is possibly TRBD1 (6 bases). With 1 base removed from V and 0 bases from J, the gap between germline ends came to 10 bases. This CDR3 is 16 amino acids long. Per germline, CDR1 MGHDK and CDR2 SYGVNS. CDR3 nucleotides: TGTGCCAGCAGTGAATCGGGGGCCCTTAGCAATCAGCCCCAGCATTTT. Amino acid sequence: CASSESGALSNQPQHF.

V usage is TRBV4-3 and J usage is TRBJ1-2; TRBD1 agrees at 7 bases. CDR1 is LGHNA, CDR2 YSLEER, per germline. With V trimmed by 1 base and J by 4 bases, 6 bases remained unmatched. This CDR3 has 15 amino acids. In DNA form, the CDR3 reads TGCGCCAGCAGCCAAGCCGACCGGGACAGCTATGGCTACACCTTC. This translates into CASSQADRDSYGYTF.

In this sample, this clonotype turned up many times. The CDR3 DNA reads TGCAGCGTTGAGGTTAGGCCCACTGAAGCTTTCTTT. Its translation is CSVEVRPTEAFF. The J gene is TRBJ1-1, the V gene TRBV29-1; D is ambiguous. Germline assignment: CDR1 SQVTM and CDR2 ANQGSEA. This CDR3 is built from 12 residues. V was cut by 3 bases and J by 4 bases, with 9 bases left in between.

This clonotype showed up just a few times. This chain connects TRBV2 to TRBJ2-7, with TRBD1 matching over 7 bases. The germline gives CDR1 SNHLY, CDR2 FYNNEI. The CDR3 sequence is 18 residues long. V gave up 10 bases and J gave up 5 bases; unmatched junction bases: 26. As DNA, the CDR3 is TGTGCCATGGTTCCCCTAGCTTCCGGGGCAGGGGGATATCACGAGCAGTACTTC. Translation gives CAMVPLASGAGGYHEQYF.

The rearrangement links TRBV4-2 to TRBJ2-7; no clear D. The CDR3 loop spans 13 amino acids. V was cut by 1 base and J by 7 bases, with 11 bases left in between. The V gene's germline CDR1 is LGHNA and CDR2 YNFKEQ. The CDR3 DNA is TGTGCCAGCAGCCAAGCCCGGTCAGAGGAGCAGTACTTC. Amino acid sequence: CASSQARSEEQYF.

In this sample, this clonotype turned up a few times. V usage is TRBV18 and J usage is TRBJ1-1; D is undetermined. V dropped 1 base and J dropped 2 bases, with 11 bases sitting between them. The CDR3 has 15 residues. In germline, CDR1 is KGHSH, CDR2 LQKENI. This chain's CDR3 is CASSPQGTYNTEAFF. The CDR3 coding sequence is TGTGCCAGCTCACCACAGGGTACCTATAACACTGAAGCTTTCTTT.

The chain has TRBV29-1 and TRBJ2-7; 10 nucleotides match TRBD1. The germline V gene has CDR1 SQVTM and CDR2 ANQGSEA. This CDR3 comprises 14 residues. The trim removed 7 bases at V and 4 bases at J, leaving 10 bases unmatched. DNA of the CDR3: TGCAGCGCTACCCGGGGGACAGGGGCGTACGAGCAGTACTTC. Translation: CSATRGTGAYEQYF.

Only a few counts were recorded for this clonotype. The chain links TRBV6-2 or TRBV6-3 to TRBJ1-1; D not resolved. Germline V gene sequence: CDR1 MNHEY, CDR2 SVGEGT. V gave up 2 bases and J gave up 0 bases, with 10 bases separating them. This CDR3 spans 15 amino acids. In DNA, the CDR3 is TGTGCCAGCAGTTACAGTTGGGGAATGAACACTGAAGCTTTCTTT. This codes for CASSYSWGMNTEAFF.

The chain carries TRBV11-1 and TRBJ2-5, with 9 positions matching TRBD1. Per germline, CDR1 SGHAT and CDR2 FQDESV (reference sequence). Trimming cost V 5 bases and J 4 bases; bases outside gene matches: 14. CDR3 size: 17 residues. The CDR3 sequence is CASSKARTGALGETQYF. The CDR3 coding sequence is TGTGCCAGCAGCAAAGCCCGGACAGGGGCCCTAGGAGAGACCCAGTACTTC.

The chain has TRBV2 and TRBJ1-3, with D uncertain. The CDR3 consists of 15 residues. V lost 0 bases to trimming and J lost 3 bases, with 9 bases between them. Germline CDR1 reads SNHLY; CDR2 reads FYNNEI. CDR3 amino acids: CASSEAGLYGNTIYF. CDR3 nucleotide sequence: TGTGCCAGCAGTGAAGCAGGGCTATATGGAAACACCATATATTTT.

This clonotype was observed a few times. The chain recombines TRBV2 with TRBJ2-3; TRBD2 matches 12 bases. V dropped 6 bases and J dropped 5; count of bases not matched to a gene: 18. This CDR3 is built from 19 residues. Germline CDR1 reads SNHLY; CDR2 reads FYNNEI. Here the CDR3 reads CASSAVGSQLAGGKDTQYF. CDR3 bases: TGTGCCAGCAGCGCCGTAGGCAGCCAGCTAGCGGGGGGGAAAGATACGCAGTATTTT.

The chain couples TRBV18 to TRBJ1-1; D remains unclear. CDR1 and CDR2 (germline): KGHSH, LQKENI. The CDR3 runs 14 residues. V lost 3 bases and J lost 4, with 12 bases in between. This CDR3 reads CASSPPGVRTEAFF. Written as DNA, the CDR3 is TGTGCCAGCTCACCGCCCGGGGTTCGCACTGAAGCTTTCTTT.